This TCR beta chain was sequenced for a study of blood T cell repertoires in COVID-19. A single count supports this clone. The repertoire was sequenced with immunoSEQ multiplex PCR; TCRdb's copy has only in-frame clones and lacks some. The sample lists fewer than 200,000 clones; over 75% were seen once. The germline CDR1 and CDR2 sequences are SNHLY and FYNNEI. The V end lost 5 bases, the J end lost 10 bases, and 12 bases lay between the germline ends. The CDR3 is 12 residues long. The chain joins TRBV2 to TRBJ2-1, with a possible D match to TRBD2 (5 bases). The material sequenced was PBMCs or T cells enriched from blood (not recorded which). This TCR was recovered from a middle-aged woman with acute COVID-19. The CDR3 reads CASSLLDLEQFF. Here the CDR3 DNA reads TGTGCCAGCAGTTTACTAGACCTGGAGCAGTTCTTC.